Listed here are 2 T cell receptor beta chains from one sample, sequenced in a study of cytomegalovirus exposure and HLA in healthy donors. Clones were sequenced by immunoSEQ multiplex PCR, and TCRdb holds only the in-frame ones, with some missing. The repertoire holds 90,000 or so clones, with roughly 85% as singletons. The sample comprised PBMCs. The receptors were sampled from a man aged 18 to 29 in good health and CMV-seropositive.

The genes are TRBV19 and TRBJ2-7; D may be TRBD1 (6 bases). The CDR3 covers 13 residues. Germline CDR1 LNHDA, CDR2 SQIVND (reference sequence). V shed 4 bases and J shed 1 base, with 8 bases lying between them. The CDR3 bases are TGTGCCAGTAGTAGAAGGGGGTCCTACGAGCAGTACGTC. Translation gives CASSRRGSYEQYV.

The rearrangement links TRBV18 to TRBJ2-5; 9 positions agree with TRBD1. Trimming took 1 base from V and 4 from J; bases not matched to a gene: 4. CDR3 length: 15 residues. Germline V gives CDR1 KGHSH, CDR2 LQKENI. CDR3 amino acids: CASSPRDRVGETQYF. CDR3 coding DNA: TGTGCCAGCTCACCACGGGACAGGGTAGGAGAGACCCAGTACTTC.